The present entry profiles one T cell receptor (beta chain) with its context. There are 14 residues in the CDR3. The germline V gene has CDR1 SGHRS and CDR2 YFSETQ. V was shortened by 3 bases and J by 4 bases, with 14 bases between the two germline ends. Repertoires were generated with immunoSEQ multiplex PCR, while TCRdb's copy carries only in-frame clones and drops some. The data contain 400,000 to 450,000 clones, 90% of them singletons. The sample's treatment: around 19 received Ad26.COV2.S at low or high dose, single or two shots; 5 received placebo; per-sample allocation not given. After the first vaccine or placebo injection, samples were drawn on day 63. This specimen comes from a study of Ad26.COV2.S vaccination and SARS-CoV-2 variants. Turning to the study itself: The COV1001 Ad26.COV2.S trial arm included the donor.

This specimen consisted of peripheral blood, obtained in a trial of Ad26.COV2.S vaccine versus placebo. This chain joins TRBV5-1 and TRBJ2-7; D may be TRBD1 (5 bases). The receptor comes from a person aged 18-60 years who received the Ad26.COV2.S COVID-19 vaccine or a placebo. CDR3 in DNA: TGCGCCAGCAGCTGGGGAACAGGAGAATACGAGCAGTACTTC. The encoded protein is CASSWGTGEYEQYF.